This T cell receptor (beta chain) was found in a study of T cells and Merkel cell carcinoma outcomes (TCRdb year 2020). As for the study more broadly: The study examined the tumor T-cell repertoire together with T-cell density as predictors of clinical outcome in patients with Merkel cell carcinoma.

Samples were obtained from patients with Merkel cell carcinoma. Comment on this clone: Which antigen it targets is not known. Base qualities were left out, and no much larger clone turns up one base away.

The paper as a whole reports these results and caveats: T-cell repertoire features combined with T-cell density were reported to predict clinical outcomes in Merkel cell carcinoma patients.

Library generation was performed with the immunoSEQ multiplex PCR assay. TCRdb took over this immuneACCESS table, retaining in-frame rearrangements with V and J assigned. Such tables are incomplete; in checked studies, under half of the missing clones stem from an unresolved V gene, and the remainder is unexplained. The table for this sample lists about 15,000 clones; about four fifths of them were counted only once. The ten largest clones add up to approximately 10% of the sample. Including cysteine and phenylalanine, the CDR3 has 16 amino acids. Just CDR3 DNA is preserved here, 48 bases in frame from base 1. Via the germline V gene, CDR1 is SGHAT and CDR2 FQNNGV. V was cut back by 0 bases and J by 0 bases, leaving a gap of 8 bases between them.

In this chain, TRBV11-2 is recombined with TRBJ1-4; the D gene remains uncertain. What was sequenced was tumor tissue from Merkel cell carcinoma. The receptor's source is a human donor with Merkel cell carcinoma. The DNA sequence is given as TGTGCCAGCAGCTTAGAGACCGGGACAACTAATGAAAAACTGTTTTTT. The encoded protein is CASSLETGTTNEKLFF.